One sample yielded the 13 T cell receptor beta chains listed below, sequenced in a study of shared clonotypes between healthy human individuals. Sequencing was performed with immunoSEQ multiplex PCR; in TCRdb, only in-frame clones are kept and a portion is missing. This repertoire shows some 500,000 clones, 95% to 97% found once; its top ten account for about 0.064%. Sequencing was performed on naive CD4+ T cells sorted from blood. Subset noted: CD45RA+ positively selected. Receptor source: a woman younger than 45 in good health.

This clone was detected only once. The CDR3 bases are TGTGCCAGCCGAAGAAAGGGACAGGGAAAGTTCTTC. Residues: CASRRKGQGKFF. The V gene is TRBV28, the J gene TRBJ2-1, with TRBD1 identical over 9 bases. CDR1 is MDHEN and CDR2 is SYDVKM in the germline V gene. The CDR3 is made up of 12 amino acids. With 8 bases clipped from V and 14 bases from J, the junction kept 10 bases outside the gene matches.

This chain joins TRBV7-8 and TRBJ2-5; D may be TRBD2 (5 bases). Trimming cost V 5 bases and J 4 bases, with 20 bases left between them. This CDR3 has 16 residues. Germline V gene data show CDR1 as SGHVS and CDR2 as FQNEAQ. Here the CDR3 DNA reads TGTGCCAGCAGCCTGGCCCGTGTGGGAGCGATAGAGACCCAGTACTTC. Translation: CASSLARVGAIETQYF.

Here the CDR3 reads CATAGDSYNEQFF. The CDR3 bases are TGTGCCACCGCAGGTGACTCCTACAATGAGCAGTTCTTC. The chain is built from TRBV6-5 and TRBJ2-1; no clear D gene. The V end lost 10 bases, the J end lost 0 bases, and 10 bases lay between the germline ends. Germline V lookup: CDR1 MNHEY, CDR2 SVGAGI. The CDR3 consists of 13 residues.

This rearrangement joins TRBV4-1 to TRBJ2-1; 12 nucleotides match TRBD2. Germline V CDR1 and CDR2: MGHRA, YSYEKL. V shed 5 bases and J 4 bases; nucleotides not matched to a gene: 3. The CDR3 length is 15 residues. The chain's CDR3 is CASSFGLAGYNEQFF. CDR3 sequence (DNA): TGCGCCAGCAGCTTCGGACTAGCGGGGTACAATGAGCAGTTCTTC.

V usage is TRBV9 and J usage is TRBJ2-3; 11 bases are a match to TRBD2. Germline CDR1 SGDLS, CDR2 YYNGEE. V lost 4 bases, J lost 0 bases, and 4 bases stayed unmatched. The CDR3 is 16 amino acids. Written as DNA, the CDR3 is TGTGCCAGCAGCCGCCGACTAGCGGGAAGCACAGATACGCAGTATTTT. Residues: CASSRRLAGSTDTQYF.

V and J are TRBV6-1 and TRBJ2-3, with D perhaps matching TRBD2 (5 bases). V was cut by 8 bases and J by 1 base, with 13 bases left in between. CDR3 size: 14 residues. Germline CDR1 reads MNHNS; CDR2 reads SASEGT. CDR3 region: CASSLSGRTDTQYF. The CDR3 DNA reads TGTGCCAGCTCTCTCAGCGGACGCACAGATACGCAGTATTTT.

V gene TRBV23-1 combines with J gene TRBJ1-5; D is unclear. TRBV23-1 carries the ORF label, with uncertain function. V shed 0 bases and J shed 4 bases, with 7 bases lying between them. CDR3 length: 14 residues. CDR3 in DNA: TGCGCCAGCAGTCAATCATTGAGAAATCAGCCCCAGCATTTT. It codes for CASSQSLRNQPQHF.

This chain connects TRBV7-2 to TRBJ1-1, with a possible D match to TRBD1 (6 bases). The CDR3 loop spans 17 amino acids. The V end was cut by 0 bases, the J end by 6 bases, with 20 bases between. The germline V gene has CDR1 SGHTA and CDR2 FQGNSA. Here the CDR3 DNA reads TGTGCCAGCAGCTTAGCGGAAGGGGGACCCCTTGGGGCTGAAGCTTTCTTT. Amino acids: CASSLAEGGPLGAEAFF.

V is TRBV6-6 and J is TRBJ1-5, with D perhaps matching TRBD1 (5 bases). From germline, CDR1 is MNHNY and CDR2 SVGAGI (reference sequence). This CDR3 is 14 amino acids long. V lost 0 bases to trimming and J lost 4 bases, with 7 bases between them. The CDR3 DNA follows: TGTGCCAGCAGTTACTCGAGACAGAATCAGCCCCAGCATTTT. Its protein product is CASSYSRQNQPQHF.

The chain joins TRBV28 to TRBJ1-5, with 8 positions matching TRBD1. The J segment lost 3 bases and the V segment lost 5 bases, leaving 9 bases of the junction unmatched. The V gene's germline CDR1 is MDHEN and CDR2 SYDVKM. The CDR3 is 16 amino acids. CDR3 sequence reads: CASSPSTGALNQPQHF. CDR3 DNA: TGTGCCAGCAGTCCCTCGACAGGGGCCCTCAATCAGCCCCAGCATTTT.

This clone was seen a single time. CDR3 DNA sequence: TGTGCCAGCAGTCAAGGACTAGCGAGACACAATGAGCAGTTCTTC. Protein sequence: CASSQGLARHNEQFF. The chain is built from TRBV6-5 and TRBJ2-1; 9 bases match TRBD2. The germline gives CDR1 MNHEY, CDR2 SVGAGI. This CDR3 is built from 15 residues. With 5 bases clipped from V and 5 bases from J, the junction kept 7 bases outside the gene matches.

The rearrangement uses TRBV18 and TRBJ2-2, with 8 bases identical to TRBD1. Germline CDR1 and CDR2: KGHSH and LQKENI. After removal of 2 bases from V and 4 bases from J, the junction contained 0 bases not matched to a gene. The CDR3 runs to 14 residues. CDR3 sequence reads: CASSPGQGTGELFF. The CDR3 nucleotides are TGTGCCAGCTCACCAGGACAGGGCACCGGGGAGCTGTTTTTT.

With regard to this clone: The sample has other DNA sequences that encode this CDR3 too. This chain joins TRBV19 and TRBJ2-5, with 7 nucleotides matching TRBD1. Judging by the DNA end, TRBJ2-7 fits better; the J call may be wrong. Germline V gene data show CDR1 as LNHDA and CDR2 as SQIVND (reference sequence). The CDR3 length is 14 residues. The CDR3: CASSPRTGSYEQYF. The CDR3 DNA sequence: TGTGCCAGTAGTCCTAGGACAGGCTCCTACGAGCAGTACTTC.